This T cell receptor (beta chain) was sequenced for a study of blood T cells in healthy people across ages. The V gene's germline CDR1 is GTSNPN and CDR2 SVGIG (reference sequence). The CDR3 loop spans 12 amino acids. V was clipped by 4 bases and J by 7 bases, with 11 bases between them. For the second PCR, which ran for roughly 7 to 11 cycles, a sample-barcoded 5' primer and a J-beta primer mix were used. TCRdb processed the 5' RACE reads anew with MiXCR; each CDR3 protein has one entry. The sample shows some 760,000 distinct CDR3 sequences, more than 20% of them seen only once. The data also belong to a second study, concerning T cells of mothers and their children.

V usage is TRBV30 and J usage is TRBJ2-1; D possibly corresponds to TRBD2 (5 bases). The sample comprised blood. The receptor's source is a boy younger than 18 in good health. The CDR3, as DNA: TGTGCCTGGACTTCGGGGAAGAATGAGCAGTTCTTC. The encoded protein is CAWTSGKNEQFF.